This T cell receptor beta chain was obtained from a study of T cell responses to AZD1222 COVID-19 vaccine. Whole-study results and caveats: Without day 14 samples, only post-peak T cell repertoires were studied. Donors were chiefly white British, with a greater number of females, and clonal diversity was perhaps underestimated.

Using immunoSEQ multiplex PCR, the repertoire was profiled, and TCRdb retains in-frame clones only, with some absent. This sample has more than 85,000 clones, with about nine tenths found just once. This clone was observed a single time. The antigen is not known. Per germline, CDR1 SGDLS and CDR2 YYNGEE. V gave up 4 bases and J gave up 1 base, with 8 bases separating them. There are 13 residues in the CDR3. The specimen was peripheral blood, collected on day 0 of AZD1222 vaccination. The clonotype comes from an adult in good health. This rearrangement joins TRBV9 to TRBJ1-1; D unclear. The CDR3 loop is CASSPSQNTEAFF. The CDR3 DNA reads as TGTGCCAGCAGCCCTTCCCAGAACACTGAAGCTTTCTTT.